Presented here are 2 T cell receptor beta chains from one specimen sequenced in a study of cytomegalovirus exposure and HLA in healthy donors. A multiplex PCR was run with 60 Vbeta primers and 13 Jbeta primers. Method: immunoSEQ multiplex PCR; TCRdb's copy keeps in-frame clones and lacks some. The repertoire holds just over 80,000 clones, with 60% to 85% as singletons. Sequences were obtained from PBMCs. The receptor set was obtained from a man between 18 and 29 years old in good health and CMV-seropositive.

The CDR3 sequence: CASSEWKGATDTQYF. In DNA, the CDR3 is TGTGCCAGCAGTGAATGGAAAGGGGCCACAGATACGCAGTATTTT. The V gene is TRBV6-1, the J gene TRBJ2-3, with TRBD1 as a possible D gene (5 bases). The CDR3 contains 15 residues. Germline CDR1 and CDR2: MNHNS and SASEGT. V lost 2 bases and J 2 bases, leaving 11 bases between the germline ends.

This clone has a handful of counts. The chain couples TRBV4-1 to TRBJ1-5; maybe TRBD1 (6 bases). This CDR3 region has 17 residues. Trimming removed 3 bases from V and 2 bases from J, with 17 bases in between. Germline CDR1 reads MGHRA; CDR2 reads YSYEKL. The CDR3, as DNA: TGCGCCAGCAGCCAGCTTGGAATGAGACAGGGCAATCAGCCCCAGCATTTT. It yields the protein CASSQLGMRQGNQPQHF.